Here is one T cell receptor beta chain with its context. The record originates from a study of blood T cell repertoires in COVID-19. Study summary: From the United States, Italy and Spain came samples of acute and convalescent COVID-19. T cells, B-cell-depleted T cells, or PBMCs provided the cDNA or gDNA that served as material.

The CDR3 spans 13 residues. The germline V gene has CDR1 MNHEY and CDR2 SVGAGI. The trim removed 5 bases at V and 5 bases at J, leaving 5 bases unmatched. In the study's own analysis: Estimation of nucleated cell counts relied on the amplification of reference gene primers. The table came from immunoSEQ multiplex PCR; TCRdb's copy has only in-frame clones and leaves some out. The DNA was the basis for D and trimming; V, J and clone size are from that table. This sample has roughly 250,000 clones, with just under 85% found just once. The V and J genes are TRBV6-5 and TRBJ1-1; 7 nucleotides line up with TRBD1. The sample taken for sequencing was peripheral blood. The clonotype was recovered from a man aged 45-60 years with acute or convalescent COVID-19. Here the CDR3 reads CASSLDRSTEAFF. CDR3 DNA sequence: TGTGCCAGCAGTCTGGACAGGTCGACTGAAGCTTTCTTT.